These 16 T cell receptor beta chains were sequenced from one sample in a study of blood T cell repertoires in COVID-19. Libraries were prepared by immunoSEQ multiplex PCR; TCRdb keeps only in-frame clonotypes and omits some of them. The table includes fewer than 110,000 clones, about 92% detected once. Sequencing input: peripheral blood. These receptors were taken from a man in his fifties or sixties with active COVID-19.

The genes are TRBV15 and TRBJ1-5; D is perhaps TRBD1 (5 bases). V was trimmed by 1 base and J by 5 bases, leaving 15 bases between them. CDR1 is LNHNV and CDR2 is YYDKDF in the germline V gene (reference sequence). The CDR3 length is 16 residues. The CDR3 DNA follows: TGTGCCACCAGCAGAGTGGGGCAGAGTCGGCATCAGCCCCAGCATTTT. Its protein is CATSRVGQSRHQPQHF.

The chain couples TRBV6-1 to TRBJ2-1; a possible D gene is TRBD2 (7 bases). V lost 3 bases to trimming and J lost 8 bases, with 14 bases between them. CDR3 size: 14 residues. CDR1 is MNHNS, CDR2 SASEGT, per germline. This CDR3 is CASSEWGGGDEQFF. CDR3 coding DNA: TGTGCCAGCAGTGAGTGGGGGGGCGGCGATGAGCAGTTCTTC.

The V gene is TRBV28, the J gene TRBJ1-5; 7 bases are a match to TRBD1. This CDR3 contains 14 residues. J was trimmed by 6 bases and V by 7 bases; bases with no gene match: 9. Germline CDR1 is MDHEN and CDR2 is SYDVKM. The DNA for the CDR3 is TGTGCCAGCACCAACCAACAGGGGACTCAGCCCCAGCATTTT. As protein: CASTNQQGTQPQHF.

This chain links TRBV7-2 with TRBJ1-2, with 8 nucleotides matching TRBD1. Germline CDR1 and CDR2: SGHTA and FQGNSA. V shed 5 bases, J shed 2 bases, and the junction held 7 bases outside the gene matches. This CDR3 spans 15 amino acids. In DNA, the CDR3 is TGTGCCAGCAGCCTCCAGGGGGCGATCAACTATGGCTACACCTTC. It yields the protein CASSLQGAINYGYTF.

J is TRBJ2-7 and V is TRBV5-1; 7 nucleotides line up with TRBD1. Trimming removed 0 bases from V and 1 base from J; junction bases left unmatched: 4. The V gene's germline CDR1 is SGHRS and CDR2 YFSETQ. There are 15 residues in the CDR3. Written as DNA, the CDR3 is TGCGCCAGCAGCTTGGGACAGGGACGATCCTACGAGCAGTACTTC. It is translated as CASSLGQGRSYEQYF.

This chain uses TRBV11-3 with TRBJ2-1; 8 bases align to TRBD2. The germline CDR1 and CDR2 sequences are SGHNT and YENEEA. CDR3 size: 16 residues. Trimming cost V 5 bases and J 1 base; bases outside gene matches: 7. The CDR3 spells CASSASGTSSYNEQFF. CDR3 nucleotide sequence: TGTGCCAGCAGCGCCTCCGGGACTAGTTCCTACAATGAGCAGTTCTTC.

The chain links TRBV5-1 to TRBJ1-1; D may be TRBD1 (5 bases). V lost 2 bases, J lost 5 bases, and 13 bases lay in between. Germline V gene data show CDR1 as SGHRS and CDR2 as YFSETQ. This CDR3 comprises 14 residues. Written as DNA, the CDR3 is TGCGCCAGCAGCTTTGGGGCGGAGAGTACTGAAGCTTTCTTT. Residues: CASSFGAESTEAFF.

J is TRBJ1-1 and V is TRBV28, with TRBD1 matching over 8 bases. V shed 5 bases and J 1 base; nucleotides not matched to a gene: 6. The germline gives CDR1 MDHEN, CDR2 SYDVKM. The CDR3 contains 15 residues. The DNA for the CDR3 is TGTGCCAGCAGTCATACGGACAGGGCGAACACTGAAGCTTTCTTT. It encodes CASSHTDRANTEAFF. Filled out from reference TRBV28 and TRBJ1-1, the complete variable domain reads DVKVTQSSRYLVKRTGEKVFLECVQDMDHENMFWYRQDPGLGLRLIYFSYDVKMKEKGDIPEGYSVSREKKERFSLILESASTNQTSMYLCASSHTDRANTEAFFGQGTRLTVV.

The chain is built from TRBV9 and TRBJ2-3; 12 bases fit TRBD2. There are 15 residues in the CDR3. Germline V gives CDR1 SGDLS, CDR2 YYNGEE. Trimming took 4 bases from V and 5 from J; bases not matched to a gene: 5. For the CDR3, the DNA is TGTGCCAGCAGCAGACTAGCGGGAGTGGTAGATACGCAGTATTTT. It translates to CASSRLAGVVDTQYF.

The chain employs TRBV28 and TRBJ2-5; the match to TRBD2 covers 7 bases. CDR3 length: 14 amino acids. Germline lookup yields CDR1 MDHEN and CDR2 SYDVKM. V lost 3 bases, J lost 3 bases, and 4 bases stayed unmatched. The CDR3 DNA follows: TGTGCCAGCAGTTTCGGAACTAGCGAAGAGACCCAGTACTTC. Encoded protein: CASSFGTSEETQYF.

This clone appeared once. The V gene is TRBV5-4, the J gene TRBJ1-1, with 7 bases that match TRBD1. The CDR3 runs to 13 residues. V lost 4 bases and J lost 5; bases outside the gene matches: 5. From germline, CDR1 is SGHNT and CDR2 YYREEE (reference sequence). The CDR3 DNA reads as TGTGCCAGCAGCCTGACAGGGAATACTGAAGCTTTCTTT. This codes for CASSLTGNTEAFF.

The V and J genes are TRBV28 and TRBJ1-6, with 7 bases fitting TRBD1. The ends lost 5 bases at V and 3 bases at J; junction bases unmatched: 4. The CDR3 is 15 amino acids. Germline assignment: CDR1 MDHEN and CDR2 SYDVKM. The CDR3, as DNA: TGTGCCAGCAGTCTACAGGGGTTCTATAATTCACCCCTCCACTTT. It codes for CASSLQGFYNSPLHF.

This chain joins TRBV6-5 and TRBJ1-1; a possible D gene is TRBD1 (5 bases). The length of the CDR3 is 11 residues. V gave up 4 bases and J gave up 6 bases, with 6 bases separating them. Per the germline V gene, CDR1 is MNHEY and CDR2 is SVGAGI. The CDR3 protein is CASSSGSEAFF. The CDR3 DNA follows: TGTGCCAGCAGTTCAGGGTCTGAAGCTTTCTTT.

This sequence joins TRBV28 and TRBJ1-5; tentative D call: TRBD1 (5 bases). This CDR3 has 14 residues. Germline V gives CDR1 MDHEN, CDR2 SYDVKM. Trimming removed 6 bases at V and 7 bases at J, with 16 bases between. DNA for the CDR3: TGTGCCAGCAGGGACACAGGTCCTTCCCAGCCCCAGCATTTT. This encodes CASRDTGPSQPQHF.

The chain employs TRBV9 and TRBJ1-1, with unresolved D. V was cut by 4 bases and J by 4 bases, with 14 bases left in between. Germline V lookup: CDR1 SGDLS, CDR2 YYNGEE. The CDR3 covers 14 residues. CDR3 region: CASSSGGRPTEAFF. Here the CDR3 DNA reads TGTGCCAGCAGCTCAGGAGGGAGGCCCACTGAAGCTTTCTTT.

The CDR3 DNA follows: TGTGCCAGCAGCACCATGCAGGGCACTGAAGCTTTCTTT. This encodes CASSTMQGTEAFF. V usage is TRBV6-4 and J usage is TRBJ1-1; D might be TRBD1 (5 bases). CDR3 length: 13 residues. The germline CDR1 and CDR2 sequences are MRHNA and SNTAGT. The V gene lost 6 bases and the J gene lost 4 bases, with 12 bases spanning the gap.